One and the same sample provided the 6 T cell receptor beta chains below, sequenced in a study of patients and donors after allogeneic stem cell transplantation. Via MiXCR, TCRdb re-called the RT-PCR reads, giving one row per CDR3 protein. Of more than 850,000 distinct CDR3 sequences in the sample, approximately 18% are singletons; the top ten hold 6%. Sequencing was done on a sample of blood, either unsorted or a sorted T cell fraction (not recorded which). These receptors were obtained from a human donor who was either an allogeneic HSCT recipient or a stem cell or donor lymphocyte infusion donor (not recorded which). It is not recorded whose cells these are; they may come from a transplant donor.

The chain uses TRBV29-1 and TRBJ2-5, with 7 positions matching TRBD1. This CDR3 has 12 residues. Germline values: CDR1 SQVTM, CDR2 ANQGSEA. Trimming took 8 bases from V and 3 from J; bases not matched to a gene: 6. CDR3 nucleotide sequence: TGCAGCTTAACGACAGGGAAAGAGACCCAGTACTTC. Encoded protein: CSLTTGKETQYF. The full variable domain, in which reference TRBV29-1 and TRBJ2-5 provide the parts outside the CDR3, is SAVISQKPSRDICQRGTSLTIQCQVDSQVTMMFWYRQQPGQSLTLIATANQGSEATYESGFVIDKFPISRPNLTFSTLTVSNMSPEDSSIYLCSLTTGKETQYFGPGTRLLVL.

This clonotype was detected only a few times. The rearrangement uses TRBV12-3 or TRBV12-4 and TRBJ1-1; D is possibly TRBD1 (5 bases). This CDR3 comprises 15 residues. With 6 bases removed from V and 0 bases from J, the gap between germline ends came to 14 bases. CDR3 region: CASSSRDGMNTEAFF. For the CDR3, the DNA is TGTGCCAGCAGCTCCCGGGACGGGATGAACACTGAAGCTTTCTTT.

This clonotype was seen a handful of times. V gene TRBV5-1 combines with J gene TRBJ2-7; possibly TRBD2 for D (6 bases). The CDR3 length is 15 residues. Trimming took 4 bases from V and 2 from J, leaving 16 bases between them. Germline V lookup: CDR1 SGHRS, CDR2 YFSETQ. The CDR3, as DNA: TGCGCCAGCAGCAACGGGGGACGGAACACCTACGAGCAGTACTTC. It specifies CASSNGGRNTYEQYF.

This clonotype was picked up a small number of times. The chain is built from TRBV7-2 and TRBJ1-6; TRBD1 might be the D (6 bases). The CDR3 runs 15 residues. V was pared by 5 bases and J by 8 bases, with 16 bases between. Germline V gene data show CDR1 as SGHTA and CDR2 as FQGNSA. The CDR3 DNA follows: TGTGCCAGCAGCCACTACAGGGTATGGGATTCACCCCTCCACTTT. Protein sequence: CASSHYRVWDSPLHF.

The rearrangement joins TRBV20-1 to TRBJ1-2; D unclear. The germline CDR1 and CDR2 sequences are DFQATT and SNEGSKA (reference sequence). The CDR3 has 15 residues. Trimming removed 2 bases from V and 8 bases from J, with 21 bases in between. The DNA for the CDR3 is TGCAGTGCTAGACGACCCGGGATAGCAAGATTCGGCTACACCTTC. This gives the protein CSARRPGIARFGYTF.

This clonotype was counted a few times. The chain combines TRBV10-3 with TRBJ2-3, with 10 bases that match TRBD1. The V and J ends lost 9 bases and 3 bases, in that order; junction bases with no gene match: 3. The CDR3 consists of 13 residues. Germline lookup yields CDR1 ENHRY and CDR2 SYGVKD. DNA for the CDR3: TGTGCCATGAAGGGACAGGGGACAGATACGCAGTATTTT. Its protein is CAMKGQGTDTQYF.